The T cell receptor beta chain described here comes from a study of OX40 agonist ivuxolimab in advanced cancers. Overall study context: Dose-escalation patients were diagnosed with hepatocellular carcinoma, melanoma, renal cell cancer or head and neck cancer. Participants averaged about 66 years of age (range roughly 23 to 79) and were over 75% male.

Enrollment shut out patients with autoimmune disease history or systemic immunosuppression. Libraries were prepared by immunoSEQ multiplex PCR; TCRdb keeps only in-frame clonotypes and omits some of them. The table has around 69,000 clones, 88% seen once; the top ten hold around 2.8%. This CDR3 region has 14 residues. V gave up 6 bases and J gave up 6 bases; unmatched junction bases: 9. CDR1 is LNHDA and CDR2 is SQIVND in the germline V gene (reference sequence). This TCR derives from an adult with an advanced solid tumor such as melanoma, head and neck, liver or kidney cancer. The rearrangement links TRBV19 to TRBJ2-3; 7 bases fit TRBD1. The sequences come from CD4+ or CD8+ T cells sorted from blood, collected in a trial of the OX40 agonist ivuxolimab. The CDR3 protein is CASSRQGRGDTQYF. CDR3 sequence (DNA): TGTGCCAGTAGCAGACAGGGCCGCGGGGATACGCAGTATTTT.